This paragraph covers one T cell receptor (beta chain) sequence. This clone was seen a handful of times. The antigen this receptor binds is unknown. No much larger clonotype is one base removed from it; base qualities were not supplied. The data belong to a study of Tregs in tolerant kidney transplant recipients (dated 2019 in TCRdb). Concerning the study at large: Before combined kidney and bone marrow transplantation, this study identified donor-specific regulatory T cells using TCRbeta sequencing and then followed those same cells after transplant. TCRbeta repertoire sequencing was used in a few healthy controls to compare several methods for expanding Tregs specific for an allogeneic donor.

For TCRbeta CDR3 sequencing, genomic DNA from the sorted cells was extracted using the QIAGEN DNeasy Blood and Tissue Kit. Through immunoSEQ, high-throughput TCRbeta CDR3 sequencing was done commercially, including PCR amplification with internal controls and bias correction. Processing in the source paper ran as follows. Unique productive TCRbeta sequences were defined by CDR3 nucleotide sequence where primers matched, and otherwise by CDR3 amino acid sequence together with Vbeta and Jbeta genes. To correct for sorting error, sequences found in more than one sorted population at a frequency ratio of 2:1 or less were discarded, and the remaining shared sequences were assigned to the population with the higher frequency. A sequence was defined as donor-reactive if the sequence was expanded at least 5-fold in CFSE-low cells compared with unstimulated cells and had a frequency of at least 0.01% in CFSE-low cells. Repertoire divergence was quantified by Jensen-Shannon divergence using the top 100 TCRbeta sequences ranked by frequency. For samples with multiple sequencing runs, sorting error was corrected separately for each run before the runs were pooled. TCRdb holds this immuneACCESS table with in-frame rearrangements only. Some clones are missing; in checked studies, unresolved V genes explain under half, and the rest has no known cause. V and J calls and clone size follow that table, whereas D and trimming were derived from the DNA. The sample table contains about 240,000 clones; only one count was recorded for around 81% of them. Roughly 0.67% of the sample is taken by the ten largest.

Summary of the overall study and its limitations: The most biologically relevant and donor-specific TCRbeta repertoire appeared to be identified by expanding Tregs with activated donor B cells. Because the study included only a small number of patients, the results must be confirmed in larger populations and under other immunosuppression protocols. Biological reproducibility was not examined directly, but technical replication error appeared to be minimal.

The CDR3 holds 13 amino acids from the cysteine to the phenylalanine. Here the CDR3 DNA is all that survives: 39 bases in frame from base 1. Based on the germline V gene (reference sequence), the CDR1 and CDR2 sequences are SEHNR and FQNEAQ. The germline ends are 9 bases apart after V is trimmed by 5 bases and J by 4 bases. Thawed PBMCs were FACS-sorted into unstimulated Tregs (CD4+CD25+CD127-), CD4+ non-Tregs (CD4+CD25-), CD4 cells and CD8 cells. Healthy control blood came either as purchased buffy coats or from healthy volunteers. Healthy control blood was separated into PBMCs by Ficoll density gradient and cryopreserved, and patient PBMCs were collected both before and after transplant.

The clonotype comes from a human donor in good health. This sequence uses TRBV7-9 and TRBJ1-5, with no confidently assigned D gene. Sequencing input: CD4+ T cells from blood. At the DNA level, the sequence is TGTGCCAGCAGCCGCGGGTCGAATCAGCCCCAGCATTTT. Its protein reads: CASSRGSNQPQHF.